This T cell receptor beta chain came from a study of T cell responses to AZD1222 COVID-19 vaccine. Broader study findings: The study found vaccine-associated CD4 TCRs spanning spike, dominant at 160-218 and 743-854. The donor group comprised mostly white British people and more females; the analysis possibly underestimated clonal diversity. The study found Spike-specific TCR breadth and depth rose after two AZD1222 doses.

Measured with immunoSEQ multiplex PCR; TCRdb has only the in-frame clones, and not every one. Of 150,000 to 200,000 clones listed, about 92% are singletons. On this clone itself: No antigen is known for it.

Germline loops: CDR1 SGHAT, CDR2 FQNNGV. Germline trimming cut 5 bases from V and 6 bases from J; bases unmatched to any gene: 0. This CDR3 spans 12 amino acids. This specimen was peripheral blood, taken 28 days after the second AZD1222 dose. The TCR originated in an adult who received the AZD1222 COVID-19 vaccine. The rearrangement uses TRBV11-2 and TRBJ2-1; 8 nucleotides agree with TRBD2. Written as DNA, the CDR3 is TGTGCCAGCAGCCGGGGGGGCAATGAGCAGTTCTTC. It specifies CASSRGGNEQFF.